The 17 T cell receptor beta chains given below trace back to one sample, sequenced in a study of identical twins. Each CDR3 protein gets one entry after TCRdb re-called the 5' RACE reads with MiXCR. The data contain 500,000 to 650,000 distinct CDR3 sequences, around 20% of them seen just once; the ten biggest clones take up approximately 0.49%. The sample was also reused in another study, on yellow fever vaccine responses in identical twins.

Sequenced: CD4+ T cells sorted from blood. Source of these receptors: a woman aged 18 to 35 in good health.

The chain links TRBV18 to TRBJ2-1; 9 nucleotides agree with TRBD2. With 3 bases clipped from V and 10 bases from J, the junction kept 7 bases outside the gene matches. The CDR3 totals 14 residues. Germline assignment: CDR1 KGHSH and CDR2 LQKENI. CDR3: CASSPPGLALEQFF. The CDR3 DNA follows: TGTGCCAGCTCACCTCCGGGACTAGCCCTGGAGCAGTTCTTC.

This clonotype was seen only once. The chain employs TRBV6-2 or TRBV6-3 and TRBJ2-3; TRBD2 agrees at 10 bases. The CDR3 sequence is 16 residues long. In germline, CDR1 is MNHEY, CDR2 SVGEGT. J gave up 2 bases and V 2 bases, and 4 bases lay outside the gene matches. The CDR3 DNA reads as TGTGCCAGCAGTTACAAAGGACTAGCGGTCACAGATACGCAGTATTTT. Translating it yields CASSYKGLAVTDTQYF.

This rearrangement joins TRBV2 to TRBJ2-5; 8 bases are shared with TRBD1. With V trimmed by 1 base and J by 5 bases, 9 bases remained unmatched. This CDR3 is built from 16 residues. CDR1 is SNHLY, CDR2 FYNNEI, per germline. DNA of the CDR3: TGTGCCAGCAGTGAAGTCCAGGGGGCGCGGTCGGAGACCCAGTACTTC. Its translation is CASSEVQGARSETQYF.

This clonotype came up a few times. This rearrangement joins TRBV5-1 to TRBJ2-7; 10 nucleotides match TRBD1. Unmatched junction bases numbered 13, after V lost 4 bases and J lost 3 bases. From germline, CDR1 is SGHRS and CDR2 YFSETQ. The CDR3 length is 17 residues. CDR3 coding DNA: TGCGCCAGCAGCCCAGGGACAGGGGTTACGAGTGGCTACGAGCAGTACGTC. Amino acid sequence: CASSPGTGVTSGYEQYV.

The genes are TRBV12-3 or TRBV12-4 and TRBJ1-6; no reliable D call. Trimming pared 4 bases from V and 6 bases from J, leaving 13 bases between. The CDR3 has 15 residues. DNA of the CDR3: TGTGCCAGCAGTTACGGGAATTTTGTTAATTCACCCCTCCACTTT. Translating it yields CASSYGNFVNSPLHF.

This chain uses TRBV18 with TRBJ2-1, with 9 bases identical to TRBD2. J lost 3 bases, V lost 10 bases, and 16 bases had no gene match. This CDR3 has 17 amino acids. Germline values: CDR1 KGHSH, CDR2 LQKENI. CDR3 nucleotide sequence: TGTGCCACCTACCCCCGGGCTAGCGGGGTTAACTACAATGAGCAGTTCTTC. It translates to CATYPRASGVNYNEQFF.

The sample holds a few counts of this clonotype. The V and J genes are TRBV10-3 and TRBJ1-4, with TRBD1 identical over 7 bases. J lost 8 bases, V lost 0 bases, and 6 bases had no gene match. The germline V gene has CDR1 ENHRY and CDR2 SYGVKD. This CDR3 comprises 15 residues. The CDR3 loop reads CAISESTGKEEKLFF. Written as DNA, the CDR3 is TGTGCCATCAGTGAGTCGACAGGGAAGGAAGAAAAACTGTTTTTT.

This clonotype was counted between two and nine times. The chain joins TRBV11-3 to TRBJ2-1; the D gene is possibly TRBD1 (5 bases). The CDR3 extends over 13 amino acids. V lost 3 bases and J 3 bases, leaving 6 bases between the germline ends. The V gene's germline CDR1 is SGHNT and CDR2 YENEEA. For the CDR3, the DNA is TGTGCCAGCAGCTTGACAGTCTACAATGAGCAGTTCTTC. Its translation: CASSLTVYNEQFF.

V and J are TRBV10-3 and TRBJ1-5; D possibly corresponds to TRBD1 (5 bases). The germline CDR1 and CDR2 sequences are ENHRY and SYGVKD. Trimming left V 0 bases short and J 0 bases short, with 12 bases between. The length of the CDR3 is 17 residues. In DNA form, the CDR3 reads TGTGCCATCAGTGAGTCGAGGAGGGGCACTAGCAATCAGCCCCAGCATTTT. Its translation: CAISESRRGTSNQPQHF.

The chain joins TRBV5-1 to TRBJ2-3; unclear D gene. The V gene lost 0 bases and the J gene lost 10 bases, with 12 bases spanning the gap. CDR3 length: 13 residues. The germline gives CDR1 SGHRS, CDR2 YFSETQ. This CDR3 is CASSLALGFPQYF. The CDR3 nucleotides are TGCGCCAGCAGCTTGGCCCTGGGATTTCCGCAGTATTTT.

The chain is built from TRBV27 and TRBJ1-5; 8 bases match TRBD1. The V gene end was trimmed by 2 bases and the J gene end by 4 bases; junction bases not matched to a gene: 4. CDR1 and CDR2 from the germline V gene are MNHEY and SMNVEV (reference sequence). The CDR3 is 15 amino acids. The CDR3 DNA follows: TGTGCCAGCAGTTTAACCCGACAGGGGAATCAGCCCCAGCATTTT. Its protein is CASSLTRQGNQPQHF.

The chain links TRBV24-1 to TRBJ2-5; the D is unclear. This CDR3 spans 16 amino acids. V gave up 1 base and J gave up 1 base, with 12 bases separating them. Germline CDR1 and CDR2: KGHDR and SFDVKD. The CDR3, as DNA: TGTGCCACCAGTGATTTCGGCCAGACTTTCCAAGAGACCCAGTACTTC. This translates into CATSDFGQTFQETQYF.

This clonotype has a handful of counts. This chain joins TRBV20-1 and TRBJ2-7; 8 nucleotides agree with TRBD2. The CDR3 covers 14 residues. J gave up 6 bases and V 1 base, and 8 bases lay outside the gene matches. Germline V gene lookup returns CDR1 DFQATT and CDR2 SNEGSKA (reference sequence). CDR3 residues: CSARANSGIGEQYF. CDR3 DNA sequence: TGCAGTGCTAGAGCAAATAGCGGGATAGGCGAGCAGTACTTC.

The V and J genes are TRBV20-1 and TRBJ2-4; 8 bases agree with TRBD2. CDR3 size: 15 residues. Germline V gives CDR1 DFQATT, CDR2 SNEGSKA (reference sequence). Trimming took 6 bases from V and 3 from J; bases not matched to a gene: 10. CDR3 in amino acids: CSAPGGAWGKNIQYF. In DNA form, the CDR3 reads TGCAGTGCCCCCGGGGGGGCCTGGGGCAAAAACATTCAGTACTTC.

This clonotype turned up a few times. In DNA, the CDR3 is TGCGCCAGCAGCTCCGGCTCTAGCGACTTTAACTACAATGAGCAGTTCTTC. Protein product: CASSSGSSDFNYNEQFF. The rearrangement joins TRBV5-1 to TRBJ2-1; TRBD2 might be the D (6 bases). This CDR3 comprises 17 residues. CDR1 is SGHRS and CDR2 is YFSETQ in the germline V gene. Trimming shortened V by 3 bases and J by 3 bases, and 19 bases separated the two germline ends.

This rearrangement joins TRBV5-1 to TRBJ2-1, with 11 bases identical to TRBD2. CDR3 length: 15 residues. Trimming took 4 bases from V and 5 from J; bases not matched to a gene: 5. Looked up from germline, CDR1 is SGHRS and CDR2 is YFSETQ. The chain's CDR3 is CASSKLAGANNEQFF. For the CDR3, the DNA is TGCGCCAGCAGCAAACTAGCGGGGGCGAACAATGAGCAGTTCTTC.

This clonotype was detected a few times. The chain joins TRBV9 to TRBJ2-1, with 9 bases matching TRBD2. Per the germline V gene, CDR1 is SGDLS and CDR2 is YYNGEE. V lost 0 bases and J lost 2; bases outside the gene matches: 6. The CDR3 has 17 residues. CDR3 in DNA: TGTGCCAGCAGCGTAGCTATTGCGGGGGGGCCCTACAATGAGCAGTTCTTC. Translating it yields CASSVAIAGGPYNEQFF.